These 18 T cell receptor beta chains share one sample of origin, sequenced in a study of blood T cell repertoires in COVID-19. Method: immunoSEQ multiplex PCR; TCRdb's copy keeps in-frame clones and lacks some. The sample holds around 300,000 clones, 75% to 95% seen once. The specimen was PBMCs or T cells enriched from blood (not recorded which). Every receptor here comes from a woman under 40 who had recovered from COVID-19.

The chain links TRBV28 to TRBJ1-5; no clear D gene. Germline V gene data show CDR1 as MDHEN and CDR2 as SYDVKM. Deletions cut 6 bases from V and 1 base from J, with 16 bases between. The CDR3 totals 16 residues. The CDR3 protein is CASRGWEVSSNQPQHF. In DNA form, the CDR3 reads TGTGCCAGCAGGGGATGGGAGGTTTCGAGCAATCAGCCCCAGCATTTT.

This chain joins TRBV6-6 and TRBJ2-1; D uncertain. CDR3 size: 12 residues. The germline CDR1 and CDR2 sequences are MNHNY and SVGAGI (reference sequence). The V gene lost 5 bases and the J gene lost 5 bases, with 7 bases spanning the gap. The CDR3 is CASSLYHNEQFF. DNA for the CDR3: TGTGCCAGCAGTCTATATCACAATGAGCAGTTCTTC.

The rearrangement links TRBV3-1 (or the pseudogene TRBV3-2) to TRBJ2-7, with 9 bases that match TRBD2. CDR1 and CDR2 (germline): LGHDT, YNNKEL (reference sequence). The CDR3 runs to 17 residues. Trimming took 0 bases from V and 0 from J; bases not matched to a gene: 6. The CDR3 reads CASSQEEGLAHSYEQYF. The DNA for the CDR3 is TGTGCCAGCAGCCAAGAGGAAGGACTAGCGCACTCCTACGAGCAGTACTTC.

The V gene is TRBV25-1, the J gene TRBJ1-3, with 7 bases that match TRBD1. V trimming: 3 bases; J trimming: 2 bases; junction bases outside the gene matches: 4. Looked up from germline, CDR1 is MGHDK and CDR2 is SYGVNS. The CDR3 totals 15 residues. This CDR3 is CASSDRQGAGNTIYF. In DNA form, the CDR3 reads TGTGCCAGCAGTGATAGACAGGGAGCTGGAAACACCATATATTTT.

CDR3 coding DNA: TGTGCCAGCAAGGACAGGGGGTACGGCTACACCTTC. It is translated as CASKDRGYGYTF. This rearrangement joins TRBV6-5 to TRBJ1-2, with 10 bases aligning to TRBD1. The CDR3 extends over 12 amino acids. The germline CDR1 and CDR2 sequences are MNHEY and SVGAGI. J was trimmed by 8 bases and V by 7 bases; bases with no gene match: 4.

The J gene is TRBJ2-7, the V gene TRBV15, with D possibly TRBD1 on 6 matching bases. The V and J ends lost 4 bases and 3 bases respectively, with 22 bases between them. Germline V gene lookup returns CDR1 LNHNV and CDR2 YYDKDF (reference sequence). CDR3 length: 17 residues. The CDR3 region is CATSNPTGDYGDYEQYF. The DNA for the CDR3 is TGTGCCACCAGCAACCCGACAGGCGATTATGGGGACTACGAGCAGTACTTC.

J is TRBJ2-7 and V is TRBV27, with D possibly TRBD2 on 6 matching bases. Trimming stripped 6 bases from V and 1 base from J, with 19 bases between. The CDR3 has 16 amino acids. Germline-derived CDR1 and CDR2 are MNHEY and SMNVEV (reference sequence). The CDR3 sequence: CASSHNIVGGSYEQYF. The CDR3 DNA sequence: TGTGCCAGCAGCCACAACATTGTCGGAGGGTCCTACGAGCAGTACTTC.

The chain employs TRBV3-1 (or the pseudogene TRBV3-2) and TRBJ2-5, with TRBD2 identical over 7 bases. Per germline, CDR1 LGHDT and CDR2 YNNKEL (reference sequence). V shed 1 base and J 5 bases; nucleotides not matched to a gene: 7. The CDR3 is made up of 15 amino acids. CDR3 coding DNA: TGTGCCAGCAGCCAAGGGCCTAGCGGAGGGGAGACCCAGTACTTC. Translation gives CASSQGPSGGETQYF.

The J gene is TRBJ2-7, the V gene TRBV19; 7 bases align to TRBD1. This CDR3 spans 14 amino acids. With V trimmed by 5 bases and J by 6 bases, 10 bases remained unmatched. Looked up from germline, CDR1 is LNHDA and CDR2 is SQIVND (reference sequence). The CDR3 is CASSARQGGAEQYF. DNA of the CDR3: TGTGCCAGTAGTGCCCGACAGGGTGGAGCCGAGCAGTACTTC.

V usage is TRBV9 and J usage is TRBJ1-4; D is unclear. V shed 4 bases and J shed 6 bases, with 13 bases lying between them. CDR1 SGDLS and CDR2 YYNGEE come from the germline V gene. CDR3 size: 14 residues. Written as DNA, the CDR3 is TGTGCCAGCAGCCCCCCGGGTCGGGATGAAAAACTGTTTTTT. Residues: CASSPPGRDEKLFF.

The gene calls are TRBV28 and TRBJ1-4, with 9 nucleotides matching TRBD1. The CDR3 is made up of 15 amino acids. Germline assignment: CDR1 MDHEN and CDR2 SYDVKM. Germline trimming cut 5 bases from V and 7 bases from J; bases unmatched to any gene: 8. Written as DNA, the CDR3 is TGTGCCAGCAGTATAACAGGGGGCGAGGGTGAAAAACTGTTTTTT. It encodes CASSITGGEGEKLFF.

The J gene is TRBJ1-6, the V gene TRBV5-1; D is uncertain. CDR3 length: 17 residues. Trimming stripped 0 bases from V and 0 bases from J, with 10 bases between. Germline CDR1 is SGHRS and CDR2 is YFSETQ. CDR3: CASSLETPASYNSPLHF. The CDR3 DNA follows: TGCGCCAGCAGCTTGGAGACTCCAGCCTCCTATAATTCACCCCTCCACTTT.

The V and J genes are TRBV27 and TRBJ1-6; D gene ambiguous. Per the germline V gene, CDR1 is MNHEY and CDR2 is SMNVEV (reference sequence). Trimming took off 0 bases at V and 7 bases at J, with 10 bases between the two ends. The CDR3 totals 15 residues. CDR3 region: CASSLSPRQNSPLHF. CDR3 nucleotides: TGTGCCAGCAGTTTATCTCCCAGGCAAAATTCACCCCTCCACTTT.

V gene TRBV5-1 combines with J gene TRBJ1-2; D might be TRBD1 (6 bases). The CDR3 length is 13 residues. V was clipped by 0 bases and J by 8 bases, with 11 bases between them. Germline V gene sequence: CDR1 SGHRS, CDR2 YFSETQ. The CDR3 sequence: CASSLEQGWGYTF. The CDR3 DNA reads as TGCGCCAGCAGCTTGGAACAGGGCTGGGGCTACACCTTC.

The chain has TRBV20-1 and TRBJ2-1, with D hard to call. The V and J ends lost 5 bases and 12 bases respectively, with 14 bases between them. Germline CDR1 is DFQATT and CDR2 is SNEGSKA (reference sequence). The CDR3 has 11 amino acids. The CDR3 reads CSAPLSPWQFF. CDR3 in DNA: TGCAGTGCTCCTCTAAGCCCTTGGCAGTTCTTC.

The chain employs TRBV7-2 and TRBJ2-1; D uncertain. Per the germline V gene, CDR1 is SGHTA and CDR2 is FQGNSA. The CDR3 is made up of 16 amino acids. Trimming shortened V by 4 bases and J by 5 bases, and 18 bases separated the two germline ends. CDR3: CASSSPGLVIHNEQFF. The CDR3 DNA is TGTGCCAGCAGCTCCCCTGGCCTAGTAATCCACAATGAGCAGTTCTTC.

The CDR3 region has the DNA TGTGCCTGGAGTGTGGCGGGAGTGTCCCTCTACGAGCAGTACTTC. It specifies CAWSVAGVSLYEQYF. The V and J genes are TRBV30 and TRBJ2-7, with 7 bases fitting TRBD2. Germline loops: CDR1 GTSNPN, CDR2 SVGIG (reference sequence). This CDR3 is built from 15 residues. V shed 0 bases, J shed 3 bases, and the junction held 8 bases outside the gene matches.

A few counts support this clone. The rearrangement uses TRBV9 and TRBJ2-7; 9 bases line up with TRBD2. This CDR3 comprises 14 residues. Trimming removed 1 base from V and 4 bases from J; junction bases left unmatched: 3. The germline gives CDR1 SGDLS, CDR2 YYNGEE. The CDR3 region is CASSVSAGGYEQYF. The DNA of the CDR3 is TGTGCCAGCAGCGTATCAGCGGGAGGTTACGAGCAGTACTTC.